This T cell receptor beta chain stems from a study of spatial heterogeneity in lung cancer. Turning to the study itself: Available follow-up PBMC samples, collected a median of about 2 years post-resection, were sequenced.

TCRdb used MiXCR to reprocess the 5' RACE reads, holding one entry per CDR3 protein. The table has over 95,000 distinct CDR3 sequences, 10% to 11% seen once. Time point of the sample: blood at routine non-recurrence follow-up after resection. Trimming stripped 6 bases from V and 0 bases from J, with 9 bases between. This CDR3 has 15 amino acids. CDR1 SGHTA and CDR2 FQGTGA come from the germline V gene. Sequencing was performed on PBMCs, taken at follow-up. The sequence was obtained from a female donor with early-stage non-small cell lung cancer. The chain carries TRBV7-3 and TRBJ1-6; perhaps TRBD1 as D (5 bases). CDR3 residues: CASRQDGSYNSPLHF. The DNA of the CDR3 is TGTGCCAGCAGACAGGACGGCTCCTATAATTCACCCCTCCACTTT.